This T cell receptor beta chain was captured by sequencing in a study of CD8+ T cells in alopecia areata. Obtained from alopecia areata patients were lesional scalp punch biopsies along with peripheral blood. Sequencing relied on a cDNA template that was reverse transcribed from extracted RNA. Data came from immunoSEQ multiplex PCR; TCRdb stores just in-frame clones and leaves some out. This sample has about 180,000 clones; 67% occur once, and the top ten carry roughly 10%. Germline CDR1 reads SGHRS; CDR2 reads YFSETQ. This CDR3 has 11 amino acids. Trimming removed 4 bases at V and 0 bases at J, with 1 base between.

The TCR was taken from a human donor with alopecia areata. This specimen was CD8+ T cells sorted from blood, taken at week 0. This rearrangement joins TRBV5-1 to TRBJ2-5; D ambiguous. CDR3 bases: TGCGCCAGCAGCAACCAAGAGACCCAGTACTTC. Translated, it gives CASSNQETQYF.